This T cell receptor (beta chain) was recovered during a study of shared clonotypes between healthy human individuals. Using immunoSEQ multiplex PCR, the repertoire was profiled, and TCRdb retains in-frame clones only, with some absent. The sample consists of 1,500,000 or so clones, over 95% of them appearing once. The CDR3 consists of 15 residues. CDR1 MNHEY and CDR2 SMNVEV come from the germline V gene (reference sequence). J gave up 2 bases and V 6 bases, and 7 bases lay outside the gene matches. The rearrangement joins TRBV27 to TRBJ2-5, with 9 bases lining up with TRBD1. The clonotype was recovered from a man aged 30-40 years in good health. The sample consisted of naive CD4+ T cells sorted from blood. The subset denotes: CD45RA+ positively selected. The CDR3, as DNA: TGTGCCAGCAGGCAGGACAGGGGACTTCAAGAGACCCAGTACTTC. Its protein is CASRQDRGLQETQYF.